This T cell receptor beta chain was documented in a study of cytomegalovirus exposure and HLA in healthy donors. PCR primers comprised 60 Vbeta and 13 Jbeta primers. Produced via immunoSEQ multiplex PCR; TCRdb's table is partial and in-frame only. In the table there are about 110,000 clones, over 70% of which are singletons. This CDR3 spans 14 amino acids. The V end lost 5 bases, the J end lost 1 base, and 11 bases lay between the germline ends. Germline V gene data show CDR1 as MDHEN and CDR2 as SYDVKM. The rearrangement uses TRBV28 and TRBJ1-1; the D is unclear. The sample consisted of PBMCs. The TCR was taken from a man younger than 40 in good health and CMV-seronegative. CDR3 in amino acids: CASSPYQANTEAFF. In DNA, the CDR3 is TGTGCCAGCAGTCCCTACCAGGCGAACACTGAAGCTTTCTTT.